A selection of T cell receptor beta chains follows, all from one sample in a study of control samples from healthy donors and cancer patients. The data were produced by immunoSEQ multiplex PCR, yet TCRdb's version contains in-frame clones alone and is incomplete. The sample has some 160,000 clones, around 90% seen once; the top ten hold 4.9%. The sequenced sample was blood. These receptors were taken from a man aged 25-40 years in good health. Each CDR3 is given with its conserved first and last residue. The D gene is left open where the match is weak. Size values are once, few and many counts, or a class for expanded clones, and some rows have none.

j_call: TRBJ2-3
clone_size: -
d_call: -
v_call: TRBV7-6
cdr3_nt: TGTGCCAGCAGCTCCAGGACATTCCCGGGGCCCGATACGCAGTATTTT
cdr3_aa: CASSSRTFPGPDTQYF

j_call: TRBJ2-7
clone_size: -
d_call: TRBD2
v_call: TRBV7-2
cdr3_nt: TGTGCCAGCAGACCAGGGACTAGCGGGGTAACCTACGAGCAGTACTTC
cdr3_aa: CASRPGTSGVTYEQYF

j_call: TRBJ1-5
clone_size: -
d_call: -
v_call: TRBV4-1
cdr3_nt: TGCGCCAGCAGCCAAGGGACAGAGGCTCCGAGGAGCAATCAGCCCCAGCATTTT
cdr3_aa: CASSQGTEAPRSNQPQHF

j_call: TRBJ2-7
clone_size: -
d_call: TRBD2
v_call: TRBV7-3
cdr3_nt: TGTGCCAGCAGCCTCCAGCGGGACTCCTACGAGCAGTACTTC
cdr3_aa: CASSLQRDSYEQYF

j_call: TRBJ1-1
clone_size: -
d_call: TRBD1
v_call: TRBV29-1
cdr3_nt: TGCAGCGTCCGGAGCGGACAGGGGGAATTCACTGAAGCTTTCTTT
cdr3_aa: CSVRSGQGEFTEAFF

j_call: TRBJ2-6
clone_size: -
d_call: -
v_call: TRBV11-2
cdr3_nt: TGTGCCAGCAGCTTTCGTCTTTCTGGGGCCAACGTCCTGACTTTC
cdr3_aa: CASSFRLSGANVLTF

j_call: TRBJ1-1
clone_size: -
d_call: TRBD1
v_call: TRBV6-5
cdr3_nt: TGTGCCAGCACGGAGGACAGGGGAGACACTGAAGCTTTCTTT
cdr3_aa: CASTEDRGDTEAFF

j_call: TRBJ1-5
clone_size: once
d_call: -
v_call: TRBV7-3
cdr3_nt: TGTGCCAGCGCCAGAAATTTCAATCAGCCCCAGCATTTT
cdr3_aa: CASARNFNQPQHF

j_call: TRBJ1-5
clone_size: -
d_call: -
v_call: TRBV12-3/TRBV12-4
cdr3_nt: TGTGCCAGCAGCGACAGATTTGAGCAGCCCCAGCATTTT
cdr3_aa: CASSDRFEQPQHF

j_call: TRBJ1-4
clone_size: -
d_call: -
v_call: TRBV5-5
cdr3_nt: TGTGCCATGAGATCTAATGAAAAACTGTTTTTT
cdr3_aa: CAMRSNEKLFF

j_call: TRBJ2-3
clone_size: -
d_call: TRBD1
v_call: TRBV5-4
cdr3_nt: TGTGCCAGCAGCTTGAGATCCAGGGGGATCGATACGCAGTATTTT
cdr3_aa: CASSLRSRGIDTQYF

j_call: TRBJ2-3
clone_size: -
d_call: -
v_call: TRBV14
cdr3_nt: TGTGCCAGCAGCTTTGTTAGGGGGGAAGATACGCAGTATTTT
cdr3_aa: CASSFVRGEDTQYF

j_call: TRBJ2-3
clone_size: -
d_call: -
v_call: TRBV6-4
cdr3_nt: TGTGCCAGCCGCCACGACTTCGGGGAAACAGATACGCAGTATTTT
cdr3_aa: CASRHDFGETDTQYF

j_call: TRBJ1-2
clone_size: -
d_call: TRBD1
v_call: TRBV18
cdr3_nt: TGTGCCAGCTCACCCATCCCAAAGGGTCCGAGGGGGCAGGGCTACACCTTC
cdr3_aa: CASSPIPKGPRGQGYTF

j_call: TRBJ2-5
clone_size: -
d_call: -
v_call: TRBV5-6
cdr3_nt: TGTGCCAGCAGCTTGGTAAGAGAGACCCAGTACTTC
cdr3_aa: CASSLVRETQYF

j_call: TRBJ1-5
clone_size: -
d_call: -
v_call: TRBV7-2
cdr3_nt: TGTGCCAGCAGCTTCAACAACAGGGATCAGCCCCAGCATTTT
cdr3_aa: CASSFNNRDQPQHF

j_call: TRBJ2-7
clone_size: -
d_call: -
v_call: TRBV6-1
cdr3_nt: TGTGCCAGCAGTGAAGGCAGGGATGCCTTC
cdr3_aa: CASSEGRDAF

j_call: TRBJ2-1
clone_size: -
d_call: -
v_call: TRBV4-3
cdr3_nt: TGCGCCAGCAGCCAAGGTAGGAGCGGTAATGAGCAGTTCTTC
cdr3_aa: CASSQGRSGNEQFF

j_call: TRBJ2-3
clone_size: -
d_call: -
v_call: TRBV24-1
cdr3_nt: TGTGCCACCAGTGATGTGGGTGGGAAGGATACGCAGTATTTT
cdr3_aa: CATSDVGGKDTQYF

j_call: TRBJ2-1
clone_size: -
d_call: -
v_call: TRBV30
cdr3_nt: TGTGCCTGGAGTGGACCGGGAGCACCCGGTGAGCAGTTCTTC
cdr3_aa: CAWSGPGAPGEQFF

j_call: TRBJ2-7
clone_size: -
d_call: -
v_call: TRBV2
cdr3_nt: TGTGCCAGCAGCATCCACGAGCAGTACTTC
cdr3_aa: CASSIHEQYF

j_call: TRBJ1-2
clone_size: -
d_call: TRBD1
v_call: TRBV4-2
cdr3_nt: TGTGCCAGCAGCCAAGATAATGCACAGGGGGCTTTCTTTGGCTACACCTTC
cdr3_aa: CASSQDNAQGAFFGYTF

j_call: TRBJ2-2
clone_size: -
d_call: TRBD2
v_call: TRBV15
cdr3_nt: TGTGCCACCAGCGGGCGACTAGCGGGAAGACCCGGGGAGCTGTTTTTT
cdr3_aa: CATSGRLAGRPGELFF

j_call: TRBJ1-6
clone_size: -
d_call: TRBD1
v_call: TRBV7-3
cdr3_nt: TGTGCCAGCAGCGACGGACAGGGGAAATCACCCCTCCACTTT
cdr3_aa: CASSDGQGKSPLHF

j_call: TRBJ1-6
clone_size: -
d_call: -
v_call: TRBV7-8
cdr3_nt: TGTGCCAGCAGCCGGACGGTTAGCTCCTATAATTCACCCCTCCACTTT
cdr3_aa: CASSRTVSSYNSPLHF

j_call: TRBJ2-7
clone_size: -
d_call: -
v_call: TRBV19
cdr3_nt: TGTGCCAGTAGTTTCGGGACGGCCTATAGTCACTCCTACGAGCAGTACTTC
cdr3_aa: CASSFGTAYSHSYEQYF

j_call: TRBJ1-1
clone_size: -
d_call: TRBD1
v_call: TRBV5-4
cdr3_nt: TGTGCCAGCAGCGTCCGACAGGGGTACACTGAAGCTTTCTTT
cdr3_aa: CASSVRQGYTEAFF

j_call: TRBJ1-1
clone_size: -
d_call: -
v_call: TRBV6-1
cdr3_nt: TGTGCCAGCAGTGAATTTGCTACCATGAACACTGAAGCTTTCTTT
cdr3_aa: CASSEFATMNTEAFF

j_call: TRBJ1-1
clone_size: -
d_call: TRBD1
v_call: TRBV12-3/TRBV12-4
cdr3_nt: TGTGCCAGCAGCGGACAGGCTATCACTGAAGCTTTCTTT
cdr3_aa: CASSGQAITEAFF

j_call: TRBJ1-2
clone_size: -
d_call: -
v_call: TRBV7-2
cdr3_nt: TGTGCCAGCAGCTTCGGGGACCCCGGATATGGCTACACCTTC
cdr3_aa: CASSFGDPGYGYTF

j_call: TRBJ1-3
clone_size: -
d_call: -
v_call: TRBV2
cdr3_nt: TGTGCCACCACCTCGGGCAACTCTGGAAACACCATATATTTT
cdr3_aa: CATTSGNSGNTIYF

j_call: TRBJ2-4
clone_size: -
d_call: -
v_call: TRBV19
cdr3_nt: TGTGCCAGTAGTATAGTGGGTCGTCTAGCCAAAAACATTCAGTACTTC
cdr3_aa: CASSIVGRLAKNIQYF

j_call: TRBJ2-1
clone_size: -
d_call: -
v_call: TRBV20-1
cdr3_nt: TGCAGTGTAGGGCAGCATGAGCAGTTCTTC
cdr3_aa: CSVGQHEQFF

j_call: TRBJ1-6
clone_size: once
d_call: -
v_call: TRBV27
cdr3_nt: TGTGCCAGCAGTTTAATAGACAGCTATAATTCACCCCTCCACTTT
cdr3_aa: CASSLIDSYNSPLHF

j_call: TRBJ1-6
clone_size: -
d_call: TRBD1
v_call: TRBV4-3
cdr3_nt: TGCGCCAGCAGCCTGACAGGGAGCTCCTATAATTCACCCCTCCACTTT
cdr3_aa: CASSLTGSSYNSPLHF

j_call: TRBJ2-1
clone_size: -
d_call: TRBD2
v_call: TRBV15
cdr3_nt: TGTGCCACCAGCAGAGCCCCATCGCGGGGGGGGCTCAATGAGCAGTTCTTC
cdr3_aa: CATSRAPSRGGLNEQFF

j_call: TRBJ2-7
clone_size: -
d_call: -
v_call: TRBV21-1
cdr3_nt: TGTGCCAGCAGCAAAGAGGGACAGATCTTCGAGCAGTACTTC
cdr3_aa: CASSKEGQIFEQYF

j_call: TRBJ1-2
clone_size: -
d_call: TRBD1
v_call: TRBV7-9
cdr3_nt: TGTGCCAGCAGCTTCCGGGACAGGGAAAACTATGGCTACACCTTC
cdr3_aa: CASSFRDRENYGYTF

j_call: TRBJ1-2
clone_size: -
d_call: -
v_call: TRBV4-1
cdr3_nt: TGCGCCAGCAGCCAAGATCGGAGGGGAGGCTACACCTTC
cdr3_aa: CASSQDRRGGYTF

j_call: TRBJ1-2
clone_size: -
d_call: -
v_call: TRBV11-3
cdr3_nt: TGTGCCAGCAGCTTAGAGGTCGGACCCTATGGCTACACCTTC
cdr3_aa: CASSLEVGPYGYTF

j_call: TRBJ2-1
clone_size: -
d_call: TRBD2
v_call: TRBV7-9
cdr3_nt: TGTGCCAGCAGCCCACCGACAGCTAGCGGGAGGAGCTCCTACAATGAGCAGTTCTTC
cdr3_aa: CASSPPTASGRSSYNEQFF

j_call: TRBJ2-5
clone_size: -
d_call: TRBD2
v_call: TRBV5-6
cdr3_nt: TGTGCCAGCAGCCAGAAACTAGCGGGGGCGTACCAAGAGACCCAGTACTTC
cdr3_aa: CASSQKLAGAYQETQYF

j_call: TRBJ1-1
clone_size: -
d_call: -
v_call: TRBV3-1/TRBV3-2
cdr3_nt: TGTGCCAGCAGCCAATTGAACACTGAAGCTTTCTTT
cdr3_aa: CASSQLNTEAFF

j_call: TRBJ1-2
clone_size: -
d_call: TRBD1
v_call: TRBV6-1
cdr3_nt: TGTGCCAGCAGTGAGAGGGGACAGCAATATGGCTACACCTTC
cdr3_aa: CASSERGQQYGYTF

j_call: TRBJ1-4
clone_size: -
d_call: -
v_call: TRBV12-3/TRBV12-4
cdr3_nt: TGTGCCAGCAGTTTCAGGGAGATGGGACTGTTTTTT
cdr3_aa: CASSFREMGLFF

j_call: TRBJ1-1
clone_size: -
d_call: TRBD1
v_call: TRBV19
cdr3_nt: TGTGCCAGTAGGGAGACAGGGGCGAGGATGAACACTGAAGCTTTCTTT
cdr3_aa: CASRETGARMNTEAFF

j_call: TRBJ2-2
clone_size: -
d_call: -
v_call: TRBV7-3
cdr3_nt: TGTGCCAGCAGCTTAACGGCTCTTAAAAGCACCGGGGAGCTGTTTTTT
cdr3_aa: CASSLTALKSTGELFF

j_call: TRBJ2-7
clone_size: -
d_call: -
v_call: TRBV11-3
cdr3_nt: TGTGCCAGCAGCTTACTGCGGGGTCCTCCTCTCGAGCAGTACTTC
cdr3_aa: CASSLLRGPPLEQYF